The rows below give T cell receptor beta chains drawn from one sample of a study of T cells in Graves' hyperthyroidism and ophthalmopathy. TCRdb re-analysed the multiplex PCR reads in MiXCR, keeping a single row per CDR3 protein. The sample holds 200,000 to 250,000 distinct CDR3 sequences; 17% are singletons and the top ten take 50%. The source material was blood. The receptors shown here come from a man over 45 with Graves' hyperthyroidism. Both conserved end residues are part of each CDR3. The D gene is left open where the match is weak. Rows may omit the clone size; those that give it use once, few, many or a size class.

cdr3_aa cdr3_nt clone_size j_call v_call d_call
CASSWTSGTTQYF TGTGCCAGCAGTTGGACTAGCGGGACGACGCAGTATTTT many TRBJ2-3 TRBV27 TRBD2
CATSEEGWGYTF TGTGCCACCAGTGAAGAAGGATGGGGCTACACCTTC few TRBJ1-2 TRBV24-1 NA
CASSPLLAGYNEQFF TGTGCCAGCAGCCCGCTATTGGCCGGGTACAATGAGCAGTTCTTC NA TRBJ2-1 TRBV7-9 NA
CASSQGLQGSETQYF TGTGCCAGCAGCCAGGGTCTTCAGGGGTCGGAGACCCAGTACTTC NA TRBJ2-5 TRBV4-2 NA
CSASGRGDEQFF TGCAGTGCTAGCGGGAGGGGGGATGAGCAGTTCTTC NA TRBJ2-1 TRBV20-1 TRBD2
CASSPHWTGWGSGANVLTF TGTGCCAGCAGCCCCCATTGGACAGGGTGGGGCTCTGGGGCCAACGTCCTGACTTTC NA TRBJ2-6 TRBV7-9 TRBD1
CASSSGQVYGYTF TGTGCCAGCAGCTCAGGACAGGTATATGGCTACACCTTC once TRBJ1-2 TRBV11-2 TRBD1
CSVVRSDTEAFF TGCAGCGTCGTGAGGTCCGACACTGAAGCTTTCTTT few TRBJ1-1 TRBV29-1 NA
CASSEDQGHRHSSDTQYF TGTGCCAGCAGTGAAGATCAGGGACATCGGCATTCCTCAGATACGCAGTATTTT many TRBJ2-3 TRBV2 NA
CASRREPTYEQYF TGTGCCAGCCGGCGGGAACCTACCTACGAGCAGTACTTC NA TRBJ2-7 TRBV27 NA
CASSEEGSYNEQFF TGTGCCAGCAGTGAAGAGGGTTCCTACAATGAGCAGTTCTTC many TRBJ2-1 TRBV2 NA
CASRGTSEAFF TGTGCCAGCAGGGGGACTTCTGAAGCTTTCTTT NA TRBJ1-1 TRBV2 NA
CATSDRTGPSGNTIYF TGTGCCACCAGTGATAGGACAGGGCCATCTGGAAACACCATATATTTT once TRBJ1-3 TRBV24-1 TRBD1
CASSDRGDYGYTF TGCGCCAGCTCGGACAGGGGAGACTATGGCTACACCTTC few TRBJ1-2 TRBV10-1 TRBD1
CASSATGQIYTEAFF TGTGCCAGCAGTGCAACGGGACAGATTTACACTGAAGCTTTCTTT many TRBJ1-1 TRBV28 TRBD1
CSASSPSNQGETQYF TGCAGTGCTAGTTCCCCGTCCAATCAGGGGGAGACCCAGTACTTC many TRBJ2-5 TRBV20-1 NA
CASSFSHEQYF TGTGCCAGCAGCTTCTCACACGAGCAGTACTTC many TRBJ2-7 TRBV7-9 NA
CASSVDRGPYNEQFF TGTGCCAGCAGCGTTGACAGGGGGCCATACAATGAGCAGTTCTTC many TRBJ2-1 TRBV9 TRBD1
CSARDFRGPNPYEQYF TGCAGTGCTAGAGATTTCCGGGGGCCTAATCCCTACGAGCAGTACTTC few TRBJ2-7 TRBV20-1 NA
CASSDTGAGGYEQYF TGTGCCAGCAGTGACACAGGGGCGGGGGGCTACGAGCAGTACTTC NA TRBJ2-7 TRBV2 NA
CAWSLTTNTGELFF TGTGCCTGGAGTTTAACAACGAACACCGGGGAGCTGTTTTTT many TRBJ2-2 TRBV30 NA
CASSTGRRVAEQYF TGTGCCAGTAGTACGGGACGGCGTGTAGCCGAGCAGTACTTC few TRBJ2-7 TRBV19 NA
CASSGELKSPLHF TGTGCCAGCAGCGGCGAACTGAAGTCACCCCTCCACTTT many TRBJ1-6 TRBV9 NA
CSGASGTSTGELFF TGCAGTGGGGCTAGCGGGACGAGTACCGGGGAGCTGTTTTTT few TRBJ2-2 TRBV20-1 TRBD2
CASSIGGVVSYNEQFF TGTGCCAGTAGTATAGGGGGGGTGGTATCCTACAATGAGCAGTTCTTC NA TRBJ2-1 TRBV19 NA
CASSLDSSGRYNEQFF TGTGCCAGCAGCTTAGACTCTAGCGGACGCTACAATGAGCAGTTCTTC many TRBJ2-1 TRBV7-9 TRBD2
CASSSRTPSYEQYF TGTGCCAGCAGCTCTCGGACACCCTCCTACGAGCAGTACTTC many TRBJ2-7 TRBV7-9 NA
CASSLQGPYEQYF TGTGCCAGCAGTTTACAGGGACCCTACGAGCAGTACTTC many TRBJ2-7 TRBV28 NA
CAWSVQGRKTQYF TGTGCCTGGAGTGTACAGGGGAGAAAGACCCAGTACTTC NA TRBJ2-5 TRBV30 TRBD1
CATSDYEDRRSNQPQHF TGTGCCACCAGTGATTACGAGGACAGGCGTAGCAATCAGCCCCAGCATTTT many TRBJ1-5 TRBV24-1 TRBD1
CAWSATWRTEAFF TGTGCCTGGAGTGCAACATGGCGGACTGAAGCTTTCTTT many TRBJ1-1 TRBV30 NA
CASRPLEGKNIQYF TGTGCCAGCAGACCCCTTGAGGGAAAAAACATTCAGTACTTC few TRBJ2-4 TRBV5-5 NA
CSASGPGTGDQPQHF TGCAGCGCCAGCGGGCCCGGGACAGGGGACCAGCCCCAGCATTTT NA TRBJ1-5 TRBV29-1 TRBD1
CASSLALGSTGELFF TGCGCCAGCAGCTTGGCCTTGGGATCCACCGGGGAGCTGTTTTTT NA TRBJ2-2 TRBV5-1 NA
CASSERLSEQYF TGTGCCAGCAGTGAAAGGCTGAGTGAGCAGTACTTC many TRBJ2-7 TRBV6-1 NA